This is a list of T cell receptor beta chains from one sample in a study of T cell repertoires in cytomegalovirus infection. TCRdb used MiXCR to reprocess the reads, holding one entry per CDR3 protein. The sample contains under 800,000 distinct CDR3 sequences, 20% to 25% of which appear only once. The sequencing sample was made of CD8+ T cells from PBMCs. All receptors come from a human donor in good health (CMV status not recorded). Some clones in this sample may be carry-over from other donors' samples. Both conserved end residues are part of each CDR3. D genes are given only for firm matches. Part of the rows lack a size; the others show once, few, many or a class for expanded clones.

TRBV11-2	TRBJ1-1	NA	many	CASIPWTGDTEAFF	TGTGCCAGCATCCCATGGACCGGAGATACTGAAGCTTTCTTT
TRBV6-6	TRBJ2-6	NA	NA	CASSSLQGISGANVLTF	TGTGCCAGCAGTTCCCTCCAGGGAATCTCTGGGGCCAACGTCCTGACTTTC
TRBV29-1	TRBJ2-3	TRBD1	NA	CSVGTADDTQYF	TGCAGCGTCGGGACAGCGGACGATACGCAGTATTTT
TRBV7-9	TRBJ2-1	TRBD1	many	CASSLLDRGWNEQFF	TGTGCCAGCAGCCTACTGGACAGGGGGTGGAATGAGCAGTTCTTC
TRBV20-1	TRBJ1-2	NA	NA	CSARGRGYGYTF	TGCAGTGCTAGAGGCCGCGGCTATGGCTACACCTTC
TRBV29-1	TRBJ2-6	NA	few	CSVDLTLSGANVLTF	TGCAGCGTTGACCTGACCCTGTCTGGGGCCAACGTCCTGACTTTC
TRBV7-6	TRBJ2-1	TRBD1	many	CASSPGTDNEQFF	TGTGCCAGCAGCCCCGGGACAGACAATGAGCAGTTCTTC
TRBV29-1	TRBJ1-1	NA	NA	CSVDQGNTEAFF	TGCAGCGTTGACCAGGGGAACACTGAAGCTTTCTTT
TRBV18	TRBJ2-2	NA	NA	CASSPTGTQFERNTGELFF	TGTGCCAGCTCACCAACAGGGACGCAGTTCGAGAGAAACACCGGGGAGCTGTTTTTT
TRBV7-2	TRBJ1-2	NA	many	CASSLNLWEGYGYTF	TGTGCCAGCAGCTTAAATTTATGGGAAGGCTATGGCTACACCTTC
TRBV6-1	TRBJ2-1	NA	few	CASSDPAYYNEQFF	TGTGCCAGCAGTGATCCGGCCTACTACAATGAGCAGTTCTTC
TRBV12-5	TRBJ2-3	NA	many	CASGLVNTDTQYF	TGTGCTAGTGGTTTGGTTAACACAGATACGCAGTATTTT
TRBV6-2/TRBV6-3	TRBJ2-2	NA	NA	CASSLTRPFGGYDRAGELFF	TGTGCCAGCTCCCTTACGCGGCCTTTCGGGGGCTATGACCGCGCCGGGGAGCTGTTTTTT
TRBV28	TRBJ2-3	NA	many	CASSFLSGSTDTQYF	TGTGCCAGCAGTTTTCTCAGCGGGAGCACAGATACGCAGTATTTT
TRBV7-2	TRBJ2-1	NA	NA	CASSSRNRAFGEQFF	TGTGCCAGCAGCTCCCGGAACAGGGCCTTTGGTGAGCAGTTCTTC
TRBV7-9	TRBJ1-4	NA	NA	CASSKTGGVVKLFF	TGTGCCAGCAGCAAAACTGGGGGGGTAGTGAAACTGTTTTTT
TRBV6-5	TRBJ1-2	NA	few	CATAWGVDGYTF	TGTGCCACCGCGTGGGGCGTCGATGGCTACACCTTC
TRBV29-1	TRBJ2-1	TRBD2	NA	CSTRSGGGNEQFF	TGCAGCACAAGGAGCGGGGGTGGGAATGAGCAGTTCTTC
TRBV4-1	TRBJ2-5	NA	many	CASSLSGLQETQYF	TGCGCCAGCAGCCTGTCGGGACTCCAAGAGACCCAGTACTTC
TRBV29-1	TRBJ2-2	NA	NA	CSVRTGELFF	TGCAGCGTTAGGACCGGGGAGCTGTTTTTT